The 32 T cell receptor beta chains below all came from one sample that was sequenced in a study of blood T cell repertoires in COVID-19. TCRdb's copy holds only in-frame clones and misses some; the assay was immunoSEQ multiplex PCR. Of a few hundred thousand clones listed, roughly 85% were seen once; the top ten hold around 5.5%. The sample taken for sequencing was peripheral blood. These receptors were taken from a man aged 45-60 years with active or convalescent COVID-19.

The V gene is TRBV18, the J gene TRBJ2-1; 8 bases align to TRBD1. The CDR3 sequence is 16 residues long. The J segment lost 7 bases and the V segment lost 1 base, leaving 9 bases of the junction unmatched. Germline V CDR1 and CDR2: KGHSH, LQKENI. This CDR3 reads CASSPQLTGVMNEQFF. CDR3 coding DNA: TGTGCCAGCTCACCACAATTGACAGGGGTGATGAATGAGCAGTTCTTC.

The chain carries TRBV7-6 and TRBJ2-6; tentatively, D is TRBD1 (6 bases). Per germline, CDR1 SGHVS and CDR2 FNYEAQ. The CDR3 sequence is 18 residues long. V was clipped by 4 bases and J by 0 bases, with 16 bases between them. The DNA of the CDR3 is TGTGCCAGCAGCTCCCGGACAGCCTTCTACTCTGGGGCCAACGTCCTGACTTTC. Residues: CASSSRTAFYSGANVLTF.

The V gene is TRBV6-2 or TRBV6-3, the J gene TRBJ2-1; either TRBD1 or TRBD2 may supply D (6 bases each). Germline CDR1 and CDR2: MNHEY and SVGEGT. The CDR3 spans 13 residues. The V end was cut by 6 bases, the J end by 9 bases, with 15 bases between. CDR3 coding DNA: TGTGCCAGCAGCCCGGGGGCCGCAACTGAGCAGTTCTTC. This codes for CASSPGAATEQFF.

Only one count was recorded for this clone. The chain couples TRBV27 to TRBJ2-3; 10 bases are shared with TRBD2. Looked up from germline, CDR1 is MNHEY and CDR2 is SMNVEV (reference sequence). CDR3 length: 16 amino acids. J was trimmed by 6 bases and V by 5 bases; bases with no gene match: 11. CDR3 residues: CASSPWTSGVTDTQYF. Written as DNA, the CDR3 is TGTGCCAGCAGTCCCTGGACTAGCGGAGTAACTGATACGCAGTATTTT.

The chain couples TRBV6-5 to TRBJ1-1, with D perhaps TRBD1 (6 bases). Germline CDR1 MNHEY, CDR2 SVGAGI. CDR3 size: 14 residues. Trimming pared 6 bases from V and 2 bases from J, leaving 13 bases between. CDR3 DNA: TGTGCCAGCAGCCTATACAGGGTTAACACTGAAGCTTTCTTT. This gives the protein CASSLYRVNTEAFF.

The genes are TRBV15 and TRBJ1-1; no clear D gene. CDR3 size: 13 residues. The V and J ends lost 3 bases and 5 bases respectively, with 10 bases between them. The V gene's germline CDR1 is LNHNV and CDR2 YYDKDF (reference sequence). CDR3 in amino acids: CATSSERGTEAFF. DNA of the CDR3: TGTGCCACCAGCAGCGAGCGTGGAACTGAAGCTTTCTTT.

The chain has TRBV7-8 and TRBJ2-5; D possibly corresponds to TRBD1 (6 bases). CDR1 and CDR2 (germline): SGHVS, FQNEAQ. The CDR3 sequence is 15 residues long. V lost 4 bases and J 4 bases, leaving 16 bases between the germline ends. The CDR3 nucleotides are TGTGCCAGCAGCTACCGAGACAGGTCCCCAGAGACCCAGTACTTC. Its translation is CASSYRDRSPETQYF. Combining the CDR3 with reference TRBV7-8 and TRBJ2-5 gives the whole variable domain GAGVSQSPRYKVAKRGQDVALRCDPISGHVSLFWYQQALGQGPEFLTYFQNEAQLDKSGLPSDRFFAERPEGSVSTLKIQRTQQEDSAVYLCASSYRDRSPETQYFGPGTRLLVL.

The chain links TRBV4-2 to TRBJ2-4; the D gene is possibly TRBD2 (6 bases). The germline CDR1 and CDR2 sequences are LGHNA and YNFKEQ. The CDR3 sequence is 12 residues long. Trimming took off 4 bases at V and 13 bases at J, with 14 bases between the two ends. CDR3 in DNA: TGTGCCAGCAGCCCCGGGGGAGTTGGCCAGTACTTC. Amino acid sequence: CASSPGGVGQYF.

This clone has more than one count but fewer than ten. This chain uses TRBV2 with TRBJ2-7; possible D gene TRBD2, 5 bases. The length of the CDR3 is 14 residues. The germline CDR1 and CDR2 sequences are SNHLY and FYNNEI. Deletions cut 6 bases from V and 7 bases from J, with 19 bases between. CDR3 residues: CASRALTSGWEQYF. DNA for the CDR3: TGTGCCAGCAGGGCTTTAACCTCGGGATGGGAGCAGTACTTC.

The rearrangement links TRBV3-1 (or the pseudogene TRBV3-2) to TRBJ1-1; TRBD1 aligns across 8 bases. The germline V gene encodes CDR1 LGHDT and CDR2 YNNKEL (reference sequence). The CDR3 covers 15 residues. Trimming at V came to 7 bases and at J to 4 bases, leaving 11 bases not matched to a gene. The CDR3 DNA is TGTGCCAGCATGGGGTGGACAGGGACGGTCACTGAAGCTTTCTTT. It yields the protein CASMGWTGTVTEAFF.

The chain recombines TRBV4-3 with TRBJ1-1; 9 positions agree with TRBD1. Germline values: CDR1 LGHNA, CDR2 YSLEER. This CDR3 is 16 amino acids long. Trimming at V came to 4 bases and at J to 0 bases, leaving 6 bases not matched to a gene. This chain's CDR3 is CASSRGQGTLNTEAFF. As DNA, the CDR3 is TGCGCCAGCAGCCGCGGACAGGGGACGCTGAACACTGAAGCTTTCTTT.

In its sample, this clone was seen a few times. The rearrangement links TRBV30 to TRBJ2-4; 7 positions match TRBD1. Per germline, CDR1 GTSNPN and CDR2 SVGIG (reference sequence). This CDR3 has 15 amino acids. J gave up 0 bases and V 7 bases, and 9 bases lay outside the gene matches. For the CDR3, the DNA is TGTGCCTCCCGAGGACAGGAACTAGCCAAAAACATTCAGTACTTC. Its translation is CASRGQELAKNIQYF.

J is TRBJ1-5 and V is TRBV2; D is perhaps TRBD1 (6 bases). The CDR3 length is 13 residues. CDR1 and CDR2 (germline): SNHLY, FYNNEI. V dropped 7 bases and J dropped 7 bases, with 14 bases sitting between them. The CDR3 protein is CASNRELRQPQHF. The CDR3 DNA sequence: TGTGCCAGCAACAGGGAGCTACGGCAGCCCCAGCATTTT. The variable domain in full, completed from reference TRBV2 and TRBJ1-5, reads EPEVTQTPSHQVTQMGQEVILRCVPISNHLYFYWYRQILGQKVEFLVSFYNNEISEKSEIFDDQFSVERPDGSNFTLKIRSTKLEDSAMYFCASNRELRQPQHFGDGTRLSIL.

The chain is built from TRBV11-3 and TRBJ2-1; 9 bases are a match to TRBD2. V gave up 8 bases and J gave up 7 bases; unmatched junction bases: 6. There are 13 residues in the CDR3. Germline V gene sequence: CDR1 SGHNT, CDR2 YENEEA. The CDR3 sequence: CASGSGSGNEQFF. The CDR3 region has the DNA TGTGCCAGCGGTAGCGGGAGTGGAAATGAGCAGTTCTTC.

This clone showed up just once. V is TRBV15 and J is TRBJ1-1; no clear D gene. V lost 0 bases, J lost 4 bases, and 9 bases lay in between. CDR3 length: 14 amino acids. Germline assignment: CDR1 LNHNV and CDR2 YYDKDF (reference sequence). CDR3 amino acids: CATSRDPGITEAFF. Written as DNA, the CDR3 is TGTGCCACCAGCAGAGACCCGGGAATCACTGAAGCTTTCTTT. Full variable domain (remainder filled in from reference TRBV15 and TRBJ1-1): DAMVIQNPRYQVTQFGKPVTLSCSQTLNHNVMYWYQQKSSQAPKLLFHYYDKDFNNEADTPDNFQSRRPNTSFCFLDIRSPGLGDTAMYLCATSRDPGITEAFFGQGTRLTVV.

This clone was seen a single time. V gene TRBV6-5 combines with J gene TRBJ1-2, with 7 positions matching TRBD1. J gave up 5 bases and V 5 bases, and 11 bases lay outside the gene matches. The CDR3 is made up of 15 amino acids. Germline V lookup: CDR1 MNHEY, CDR2 SVGAGI. The CDR3, as DNA: TGTGCCAGCAGTCCCAGGGGGAACCTTCCATATGGCTACACCTTC. It yields the protein CASSPRGNLPYGYTF.

The gene calls are TRBV19 and TRBJ1-4; D unresolved. Per germline, CDR1 LNHDA and CDR2 SQIVND (reference sequence). This CDR3 comprises 14 residues. Trimming cost V 1 base and J 5 bases, with 8 bases left between them. Written as DNA, the CDR3 is TGTGCCAGTAGTATAGGCGGCCCGAATGAAAAACTGTTTTTT. This codes for CASSIGGPNEKLFF.

Here the CDR3 DNA reads TGTGCCGGGGGACAGGGGCACTATGGCTACACCTTC. Protein sequence: CAGGQGHYGYTF. The J gene is TRBJ1-2, the V gene TRBV28, with 10 positions matching TRBD1. Germline trimming cut 11 bases from V and 3 bases from J; bases unmatched to any gene: 3. The CDR3 runs 12 residues. Germline V gives CDR1 MDHEN, CDR2 SYDVKM.

This chain uses TRBV10-1 with TRBJ1-1; 10 nucleotides agree with TRBD1. CDR1 WNHNN and CDR2 SYGVQD come from the germline V gene (reference sequence). This CDR3 comprises 14 residues. Trimming removed 7 bases from V and 3 bases from J; junction bases left unmatched: 5. In DNA, the CDR3 is TGCGCCAGCATCCGACAGGGGGCGGACACTGAAGCTTTCTTT. Encoded protein: CASIRQGADTEAFF.

V and J are TRBV6-2 or TRBV6-3 and TRBJ2-1, with 9 bases that match TRBD2. The CDR3 spans 18 residues. J lost 8 bases, V lost 6 bases, and 20 bases had no gene match. In germline, CDR1 is MNHEY, CDR2 SVGEGT. The CDR3 reads CASSSLPLLAGSLYEQFF. In nucleotides, the CDR3 is TGTGCCAGCAGCTCCCTACCTTTACTAGCGGGCTCGTTGTATGAGCAGTTCTTC.

The chain joins TRBV19 to TRBJ2-7, with 7 bases fitting TRBD1. After removal of 4 bases from V and 2 bases from J, the junction contained 5 bases not matched to a gene. This CDR3 comprises 14 residues. Germline CDR1 and CDR2: LNHDA and SQIVND (reference sequence). The CDR3 is CASSRATGTYEQYF. CDR3 nucleotides: TGTGCCAGTAGTAGAGCGACAGGGACCTACGAGCAGTACTTC.

V and J are TRBV6-5 and TRBJ2-7; 12 bases match TRBD2. V lost 6 bases, J lost 3 bases, and 6 bases stayed unmatched. CDR3 length: 15 residues. The germline V gene encodes CDR1 MNHEY and CDR2 SVGAGI. The CDR3 loop is CASRRRLAGVYEQYF. The DNA of the CDR3 is TGTGCCAGCAGACGACGACTAGCGGGAGTCTACGAGCAGTACTTC.

The chain uses TRBV5-4 and TRBJ2-1; possible D gene TRBD2, 5 bases. The germline V and J ends were trimmed by 3 bases and 15 bases, with 13 bases remaining between them. The germline gives CDR1 SGHNT, CDR2 YYREEE (reference sequence). The CDR3 is 11 residues long. As DNA, the CDR3 is TGTGCCAGCAGCTCAGTGGGAGTGATGTTCTTC. Translation: CASSSVGVMFF.

This sequence joins TRBV28 and TRBJ2-1; tentatively, D is TRBD2 (7 bases). The CDR3 extends over 13 amino acids. Germline assignment: CDR1 MDHEN and CDR2 SYDVKM. Trimming cost V 6 bases and J 9 bases, with 15 bases left between them. The CDR3 DNA reads TGTGCCAGCAGCATTGGGGGAGGGGGTGAGCAGTTCTTC. Its translation: CASSIGGGGEQFF.

The V and J genes are TRBV28 and TRBJ2-4, with 7 nucleotides matching TRBD1. Germline assignment: CDR1 MDHEN and CDR2 SYDVKM. The length of the CDR3 is 17 residues. After removal of 6 bases from V and 0 bases from J, the junction contained 11 bases not matched to a gene. The CDR3 reads CASSHKDRRLAKNIQYF. The CDR3 DNA follows: TGTGCCAGCAGCCACAAGGACAGGCGTCTAGCCAAAAACATTCAGTACTTC.

This rearrangement joins TRBV28 to TRBJ2-4, with D possibly being TRBD2 (10 bases). Germline values: CDR1 MDHEN, CDR2 SYDVKM. This CDR3 comprises 18 residues. V lost 5 bases and J 10 bases, leaving 30 bases between the germline ends. CDR3 sequence: CASSPRQGVSSGGGIQYF. The CDR3 DNA reads as TGTGCCAGCAGTCCCAGACAGGGGGTGTCTAGCGGGGGAGGAATTCAGTACTTC.

J is TRBJ1-1 and V is TRBV21-1; the D segment call TRBD1 is taken from the table without a DNA check. TRBV21-1 is labeled a pseudogene. The CDR3 loop spans 18 amino acids. In DNA, the CDR3 is TGTGCCAGCAGGAGGCCCATTCAGGGGATGGTAGTGAACACTGAAGCTTTCTTT. Its translation: CASRRPIQGMVVNTEAFF.

This clone appeared once. This chain connects TRBV3-1 (or the pseudogene TRBV3-2) to TRBJ1-5; D is unresolved. V lost 1 base, J lost 4 bases, and 5 bases lay in between. CDR3 length equals 13 residues. CDR1 is LGHDT, CDR2 YNNKEL, per germline (reference sequence). In nucleotides, the CDR3 is TGTGCCAGCAGCCAAGCTCAGAATCAGCCCCAGCATTTT. Residues: CASSQAQNQPQHF.

The V call is TRBV4-2, the J call TRBJ2-3; 10 nucleotides match TRBD2. The CDR3 has 15 residues. In germline, CDR1 is LGHNA, CDR2 YNFKEQ. J was trimmed by 14 bases and V by 1 base; bases with no gene match: 12. CDR3 sequence (DNA): TGTGCCAGCAGCCAAGGCACTAGCGGGAATCCCAGACCGTATTTT. Encoded protein: CASSQGTSGNPRPYF.

The chain uses TRBV10-3 and TRBJ2-7; perhaps TRBD2 as D (6 bases). CDR3 length: 15 amino acids. Germline V CDR1 and CDR2: ENHRY, SYGVKD. Between the trimmed V and J ends, which lost 11 bases and 1 base, there was a span of 21 bases. The CDR3 loop is CASKIGGEGSYEQYF. The CDR3 DNA follows: TGTGCCTCCAAGATCGGGGGAGAAGGATCCTACGAGCAGTACTTC.

This clone appeared a single time. The chain links TRBV28 to TRBJ2-3, with a weak D call TRBD2 (5 bases). The CDR3 runs to 13 residues. Germline CDR1 reads MDHEN; CDR2 reads SYDVKM. Trimming cost V 5 bases and J 1 base, with 7 bases left between them. The CDR3 loop is CASSAGRTDTQYF. DNA of the CDR3: TGTGCCAGCAGTGCGGGCCGCACAGATACGCAGTATTTT.

The rearrangement uses TRBV5-3 and TRBJ2-1; unclear D gene. TRBV5-3 is filed as an ORF, its function uncertain. Trimming removed 1 base from V and 3 bases from J, with 11 bases in between. This CDR3 is built from 15 residues. This chain's CDR3 is CARSLRGRNYNEQFF. The CDR3 DNA follows: TGTGCCAGAAGCTTGCGTGGCAGGAACTACAATGAGCAGTTCTTC.